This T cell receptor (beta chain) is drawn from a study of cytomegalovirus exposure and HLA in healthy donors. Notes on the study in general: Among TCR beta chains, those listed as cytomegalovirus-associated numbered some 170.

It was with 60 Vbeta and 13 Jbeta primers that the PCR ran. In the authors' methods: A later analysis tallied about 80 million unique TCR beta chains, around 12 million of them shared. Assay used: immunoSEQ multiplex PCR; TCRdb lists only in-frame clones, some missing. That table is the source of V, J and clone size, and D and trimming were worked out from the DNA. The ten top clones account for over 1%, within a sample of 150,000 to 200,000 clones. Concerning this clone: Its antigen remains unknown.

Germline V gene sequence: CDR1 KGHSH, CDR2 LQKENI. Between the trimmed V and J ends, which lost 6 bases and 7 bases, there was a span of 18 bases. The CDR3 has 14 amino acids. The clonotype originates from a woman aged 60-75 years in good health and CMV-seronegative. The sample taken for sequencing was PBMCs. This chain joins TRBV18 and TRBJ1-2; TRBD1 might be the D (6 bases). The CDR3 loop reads CASSLIGGLGGYTF. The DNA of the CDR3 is TGTGCCAGCTCCCTAATCGGGGGGCTCGGTGGCTACACCTTC.